This T cell receptor beta chain derives from a study of T cell responses to AZD1222 COVID-19 vaccine. General study results and limits: Spike-specific TCRs gained breadth and depth after people received two AZD1222 doses. Donors were chiefly white British, with a greater number of females, and clonal diversity was perhaps underestimated. It was only after the peak T cell response that any repertoires were sampled. Nearly half of unique spike-specific TCRs reportedly avoided B.1.351 and B.1.1.7 mutated regions.

The CDR3 loop spans 15 amino acids. Germline V gene sequence: CDR1 SGHAT, CDR2 FQNNGV. V shed 0 bases, J shed 7 bases, and the junction held 3 bases outside the gene matches. Concerning this clone: Its antigen is as yet unknown.

Here immunoSEQ multiplex PCR was the method, and the copy in TCRdb shows in-frame clones only, minus some. The sample carries approximately 180,000 clones, 90% to 95% recorded once. Sequences were derived from peripheral blood, sampled 28 days after the second dose of the MenACWY control vaccine. The rearrangement joins TRBV11-2 to TRBJ1-6, with 7 bases lining up with TRBD1. The source is an adult who received the MenACWY meningococcal vaccine as a control. The CDR3, as DNA: TGTGCCAGCAGCTTAGATAGGGGACAGAATTCACCCCTCCACTTT. Its translation: CASSLDRGQNSPLHF.